The clone carrying this TCR beta chain occurred many times. Read sequence stops 3 residues before the CDR3 end, and the germline J gene provides the missing end. The sample originates from a study of T cell clonality in common variable immunodeficiency. Assay: immunoSEQ multiplex PCR; the TCRdb copy retains only in-frame clones and omits some. Observed are some 80,000 clones, no singletons, with the top ten taking about 0.8%. The germline V gene encodes CDR1 SGHRS and CDR2 YFSETQ. There are 14 residues in the CDR3. V lost 0 bases and J lost 3; bases outside the gene matches: 3. The V and J genes are TRBV5-1 and TRBJ2-7, with TRBD1 identical over 7 bases. Material: peripheral blood mononuclear cells. This TCR derives from a person between 18 and 69 years old in good health. The CDR3 region is CASSLDTGVYEQYF. CDR3 DNA, as far as it was read: TGCGCCAGCAGCTTGGACACAGGGGTCTACGAG. The full variable domain, completed using reference TRBV5-1 and TRBJ2-7, is KAGVTQTPRYLIKTRGQQVTLSCSPISGHRSVSWYQQTPGQGLQFLFEYFSETQRNKGNFPGRFSGRQFSNSRSEMNVSTLELGDSALYLCASSLDTGVYEQYFGPGTRLTVT.